The T cell receptor (beta chain) under discussion was sequenced for a study of OX40 agonist ivuxolimab in advanced cancers. Sequenced by immunoSEQ multiplex PCR; TCRdb stores in-frame clones only, minus some. The sample includes around 150,000 clones, approximately 94% of them seen just once. The CDR3 is made up of 15 amino acids. The germline V gene has CDR1 SEHNR and CDR2 FQNEAQ (reference sequence). With 4 bases removed from V and 4 bases from J, the gap between germline ends came to 17 bases. General study results and limits: The work left the antigen specificity of expanded peripheral T cells undetermined.

As to this clone: What it binds is unknown.

The sequencing here drew on CD4+ or CD8+ T cells sorted from blood, taken in a trial of the OX40 agonist ivuxolimab. The gene calls are TRBV7-9 and TRBJ2-7; D might be TRBD1 or TRBD2, each matching 5 bases. The source of this sequence is an adult with an advanced solid tumor such as melanoma, head and neck, liver or kidney cancer. The CDR3 reads CASSSSLWDGYEQYF. The CDR3 coding sequence is TGTGCCAGCAGCTCGTCTCTATGGGACGGTTACGAGCAGTACTTC.